The following is a T cell receptor beta chain sequence with its context. This sample was taken from a study of T cell responses to AZD1222 COVID-19 vaccine. The protocol was immunoSEQ multiplex PCR, while the TCRdb copy is restricted to in-frame clones and leaves out a portion. The sample consists of 130,000 to 150,000 clones, roughly 92% of them appearing once. V was pared by 6 bases and J by 5 bases, with 17 bases between. CDR1 MDHEN and CDR2 SYDVKM come from the germline V gene. This CDR3 contains 15 residues. The rearrangement links TRBV28 to TRBJ1-5; tentatively, D is TRBD1 (6 bases). The TCR originated in an adult in good health. The sequences come from peripheral blood, collected on day 0 of AZD1222 vaccination. Written as DNA, the CDR3 is TGTGCCAGCAGCCCGGGACGAGAGGGGGATCAGCCCCAGCATTTT. Encoded protein: CASSPGREGDQPQHF.